The source of this TCR beta chain is a study of T-cell reconstitution after alpha-beta-depleted transplantation in children. Study conclusions and caveats: Once a year had passed after transplant, T-cell counts and diversity came mostly from newly produced T cells. Where some patients showed high TCRbeta diversity at day 60, it came from recipient T cells and thymic progenitors that had survived. Reportedly, only several hundred clones from non-depleted graft cells drove alpha-beta T-cell counts at about two months.

The CDR3 loop spans 16 amino acids. Trimming took 0 bases from V and 0 from J, leaving 11 bases between them. Per germline, CDR1 SGHRS and CDR2 YFSETQ. This sample's TCRbeta library carried unique molecular identifier barcodes. One entry per CDR3 protein, called by TCRdb with MiXCR from the PCR reads. The sample lists over 150,000 distinct CDR3 sequences; approximately 10% were seen once. This clonotype appeared many times. No antigen is known for it. The sequences come from PBMCs, collected before TCRalphabeta/CD19-depleted stem cell transplant. This sequence was found in a boy aged 2 to 9 with acute myeloid leukemia, due to receive a stem cell transplant. V is TRBV5-1 and J is TRBJ2-3, with D tentatively TRBD1 or TRBD2 (5 bases each). As DNA, the CDR3 is TGCGCCAGCAGCTTGGTCCGGGACGGGAGCACAGATACGCAGTATTTT. This codes for CASSLVRDGSTDTQYF.